The clone carrying this T cell receptor (beta chain) appeared a few times. The antigen remains undetermined. PCR employed 60 Vbeta and 13 Jbeta primers. Repertoires were generated with immunoSEQ multiplex PCR, while TCRdb's copy carries only in-frame clones and drops some. The data hold about 120,000 clones, with roughly three quarters observed a single time. This specimen comes from a study of cytomegalovirus exposure and HLA in healthy donors. From germline, CDR1 is KGHSH and CDR2 LQKENI. This CDR3 comprises 14 residues. The V gene lost 7 bases and the J gene lost 0 bases, with 10 bases spanning the gap. Notes on the study in general: Despite most TCR sequences being rare, some public TCRs occurred in many donors. CMV serostatus alone was available as immune exposure information.

The chain recombines TRBV18 with TRBJ1-3; perhaps TRBD1 as D (5 bases). The receptor was derived from a woman aged 18-29 years in good health and CMV-seronegative. The sequenced sample was PBMCs. The CDR3 is CASFAGLSGNTIYF. The CDR3, as DNA: TGTGCCAGCTTTGCAGGGCTCTCTGGAAACACCATATATTTT.